The next 26 T cell receptor beta chains were all read from a single sample in a study of shared clonotypes between healthy human individuals. Clones were read by immunoSEQ multiplex PCR, and TCRdb kept only the in-frame ones, dropping some. In the table there are more than 1,200,000 clones, approximately 98.5% of which are singletons. The sample comprised naive CD4+ T cells sorted from blood. As for subset: CD45RA+ positively selected. The receptor source for this set is a man aged 25-45 years in good health.

This clone was seen only once. The CDR3 DNA reads as TGTGCCGGCGCTAGCGGGAGAGCCAATGAGCAGTTCTTC. This encodes CAGASGRANEQFF. This chain uses TRBV11-2 with TRBJ2-1, with TRBD2 matching over 10 bases. J lost 6 bases, V lost 11 bases, and 7 bases had no gene match. The CDR3 is 13 residues long. The V gene's germline CDR1 is SGHAT and CDR2 FQNNGV.

The J gene is TRBJ1-5, the V gene TRBV6-1; D unresolved. V dropped 6 bases and J dropped 1 base, with 10 bases sitting between them. The length of the CDR3 is 14 residues. Looked up from germline, CDR1 is MNHNS and CDR2 is SASEGT. In DNA, the CDR3 is TGTGCCAGCAGGGTGCGGGCAAGCAATCAGCCCCAGCATTTT. This codes for CASRVRASNQPQHF.

The chain combines TRBV23-1 with TRBJ2-7, with 8 bases matching TRBD1. TRBV23-1 is classed as an ORF, of uncertain function. The J segment lost 6 bases and the V segment lost 4 bases, leaving 14 bases of the junction unmatched. There are 16 residues in the CDR3. The CDR3: CASSRRQGPPDAEQYF. The CDR3 DNA follows: TGCGCCAGCAGTCGCAGACAGGGGCCCCCCGACGCCGAGCAGTACTTC.

The chain joins TRBV18 to TRBJ2-7; possibly TRBD1 or TRBD2 for D (5 bases each). V was shortened by 6 bases and J by 0 bases, with 15 bases between the two germline ends. The CDR3 extends over 15 amino acids. CDR1 is KGHSH, CDR2 LQKENI, per germline. The CDR3: CASSKGRQSSYEQYF. In DNA form, the CDR3 reads TGTGCCAGCTCCAAGGGACGTCAGAGCTCCTACGAGCAGTACTTC.

The rearrangement uses TRBV14 and TRBJ1-4; 9 bases are shared with TRBD1. The germline gives CDR1 SGHDN, CDR2 FVKESK. V lost 7 bases, J lost 6 bases, and 9 bases stayed unmatched. This CDR3 is 15 amino acids long. The CDR3 DNA reads TGTGCCAGCAACACAAGGGACAGGGAGTATGAAAAACTGTTTTTT. Protein: CASNTRDREYEKLFF.

In this sample, this clone turned up once. The chain is built from TRBV7-2 and TRBJ1-2; D is ambiguous. CDR1 is SGHTA and CDR2 is FQGNSA in the germline V gene. Trimming pared 5 bases from V and 0 bases from J, leaving 13 bases between. The CDR3 runs to 15 residues. CDR3 loop: CASSPGLDTNYGYTF. For the CDR3, the DNA is TGTGCCAGCAGCCCAGGACTAGATACTAACTATGGCTACACCTTC.

Worth noting for this clone: Relative to the germline gene, one junction end is altered; a read error may explain this. The gene calls are TRBV2 and TRBJ2-1; D remains unclear. Germline CDR1 reads SNHLY; CDR2 reads FYNNEI. CDR3 size: 14 residues. The CDR3 coding sequence is TGTGCCAGCAGGGAAGACTTCCTATACAATGAGCAGTTCTTC. This encodes CASREDFLYNEQFF.

Concerning this clone itself: Other DNA sequences of this sample code for an identical CDR3. This rearrangement joins TRBV7-3 to TRBJ2-3; possibly TRBD1 or TRBD2 for D (5 bases each). The CDR3 length is 14 residues. Germline lookup yields CDR1 SGHTA and CDR2 FQGTGA. The ends were cut back, 0 bases at V and 2 bases at J, with 6 bases in the middle. In nucleotides, the CDR3 is TGTGCCAGCAGCTTAACGGGGACCACAGATACGCAGTATTTT. Encoded protein: CASSLTGTTDTQYF.

V is TRBV5-4 and J is TRBJ2-6; D is ambiguous. The V end lost 5 bases, the J end lost 0 bases, and 9 bases lay between the germline ends. This CDR3 is 15 amino acids long. Germline V gene lookup returns CDR1 SGHNT and CDR2 YYREEE (reference sequence). This chain's CDR3 is CASREQSSGANVLTF. For the CDR3, the DNA is TGTGCCAGCAGGGAACAGAGCTCTGGGGCCAACGTCCTGACTTTC.

The table lists this clone with a count of one. The same CDR3 arises from other DNA sequences in this sample as well. The V call is TRBV5-1, the J call TRBJ1-1; TRBD1 might be the D (5 bases). V was pared by 1 base and J by 1 base, with 8 bases between. Germline CDR1 reads SGHRS; CDR2 reads YFSETQ. CDR3 length equals 14 residues. This chain's CDR3 is CASSLTGQNTEAFF. CDR3 DNA: TGCGCCAGCAGCTTGACAGGACAGAACACTGAAGCTTTCTTT.

J is TRBJ1-1 and V is TRBV7-2, with a weak D call TRBD1 (5 bases). The CDR3 runs to 14 residues. Trimming removed 5 bases at V and 0 bases at J, with 10 bases between. The germline V gene encodes CDR1 SGHTA and CDR2 FQGNSA. The CDR3 protein is CASSRRGMNTEAFF. The CDR3 DNA sequence: TGTGCCAGCAGCAGGAGGGGCATGAACACTGAAGCTTTCTTT.

V gene TRBV28 combines with J gene TRBJ2-7; TRBD2 matches at 9 bases. V shed 7 bases and J 3 bases; nucleotides not matched to a gene: 4. Germline V lookup: CDR1 MDHEN, CDR2 SYDVKM. This CDR3 has 13 amino acids. CDR3 in DNA: TGTGCCAGCACTAGCGGGGACTACTACGAGCAGTACTTC. It encodes CASTSGDYYEQYF. The full variable domain, with the rest looked up from reference TRBV28 and TRBJ2-7, is DVKVTQSSRYLVKRTGEKVFLECVQDMDHENMFWYRQDPGLGLRLIYFSYDVKMKEKGDIPEGYSVSREKKERFSLILESASTNQTSMYLCASTSGDYYEQYFGPGTRLTVT.

This rearrangement joins TRBV4-3 to TRBJ2-3; TRBD2 matches at 10 bases. CDR1 is LGHNA, CDR2 YSLEER, per germline. The CDR3 is 16 residues long. Trimming took 0 bases from V and 3 from J; bases not matched to a gene: 3. In nucleotides, the CDR3 is TGCGCCAGCAGCCAAGAGGCTAGCGGGAGTACAGATACGCAGTATTTT. Translation: CASSQEASGSTDTQYF.

The chain links TRBV29-1 to TRBJ2-3, with 7 bases fitting TRBD2. Trimming removed 5 bases from V and 14 bases from J; junction bases left unmatched: 13. The V gene's germline CDR1 is SQVTM and CDR2 ANQGSEA. This CDR3 contains 12 residues. This CDR3 is CSVSGGRELGYF. Written as DNA, the CDR3 is TGCAGCGTTTCCGGCGGGCGGGAGTTAGGGTATTTT.

The chain has TRBV6-1 and TRBJ1-5; 7 bases map to TRBD1. The CDR3 spans 13 residues. V lost 6 bases and J lost 9; bases outside the gene matches: 8. Germline CDR1 and CDR2: MNHNS and SASEGT. DNA for the CDR3: TGTGCCAGCAGAGGTACAGGGGAGCCGCCCCAGCATTTT. Encoded protein: CASRGTGEPPQHF.

This chain links TRBV5-7 with TRBJ1-4; 7 positions agree with TRBD1. TRBV5-7 is an open reading frame, and its role is uncertain. After removal of 5 bases from V and 6 bases from J, the junction contained 16 bases not matched to a gene. CDR3 size: 17 residues. CDR3 region: CASRDSDRAECDEKLFF. CDR3 sequence (DNA): TGTGCCAGCAGGGACTCCGACAGGGCGGAGTGCGATGAAAAACTGTTTTTT.

The genes are TRBV5-4 and TRBJ2-1; the D gene is possibly TRBD1 (5 bases). Germline V gene data show CDR1 as SGHNT and CDR2 as YYREEE (reference sequence). Trimming left V 5 bases short and J 0 bases short, with 15 bases between. The length of the CDR3 is 16 residues. The CDR3 DNA is TGTGCCAGCAGTCAAACCCTTGGGGCCTCCTACAATGAGCAGTTCTTC. This encodes CASSQTLGASYNEQFF.

V and J are TRBV18 and TRBJ2-1; 8 bases agree with TRBD2. After removal of 4 bases from V and 2 bases from J, the junction contained 13 bases not matched to a gene. The CDR3 extends over 18 amino acids. In germline, CDR1 is KGHSH, CDR2 LQKENI. This CDR3 is CASSRDSRGGGAYNEQFF. For the CDR3, the DNA is TGTGCCAGCTCACGGGACTCTCGGGGGGGAGGCGCCTACAATGAGCAGTTCTTC.

This chain joins TRBV7-2 and TRBJ2-1, with 8 bases lining up with TRBD2. The V gene end was trimmed by 5 bases and the J gene end by 8 bases; junction bases not matched to a gene: 11. CDR3 length: 15 residues. Per germline, CDR1 SGHTA and CDR2 FQGNSA. Here the CDR3 reads CASSRPGLVYDEQFF. The CDR3 DNA is TGTGCCAGCAGCAGACCGGGACTAGTTTATGATGAGCAGTTCTTC. The full variable domain, completed using reference TRBV7-2 and TRBJ2-1, is GAGVSQSPSNKVTEKGKDVELRCDPISGHTALYWYRQSLGQGLEFLIYFQGNSAPDKSGLPSDRFSAERTGGSVSTLTIQRTQQEDSAVYLCASSRPGLVYDEQFFGPGTRLTVL.

The chain combines TRBV28 with TRBJ2-1; D unclear. Trimming removed 8 bases at V and 6 bases at J, with 17 bases between. The germline gives CDR1 MDHEN, CDR2 SYDVKM. CDR3 length: 14 amino acids. The CDR3 DNA is TGTGCCAGCGGCAGGACGCACCCCTTCAATGAGCAGTTCTTC. It specifies CASGRTHPFNEQFF.

The genes are TRBV28 and TRBJ2-7; 8 nucleotides agree with TRBD1. The CDR3 sequence is 14 residues long. Looked up from germline, CDR1 is MDHEN and CDR2 is SYDVKM. The junction had 8 bases not matched to a gene; V was cut back by 8 bases and J by 2 bases. For the CDR3, the DNA is TGTGCCAGCTCAGGGGCGGACAGGGCCTACGAGCAGTACTTC. Its protein is CASSGADRAYEQYF.

J is TRBJ1-3 and V is TRBV6-5; D gene ambiguous. Per the germline V gene, CDR1 is MNHEY and CDR2 is SVGAGI. This CDR3 spans 15 amino acids. V was pared by 2 bases and J by 0 bases, with 8 bases between. The CDR3 region has the DNA TGTGCCAGCAGTTACAGGTCATTCTCTGGAAACACCATATATTTT. Residues: CASSYRSFSGNTIYF.

V usage is TRBV5-1 and J usage is TRBJ1-1; perhaps TRBD1 as D (5 bases). Germline CDR1 and CDR2: SGHRS and YFSETQ. CDR3 length equals 13 residues. V dropped 0 bases and J dropped 13 bases, with 16 bases sitting between them. DNA of the CDR3: TGCGCCAGCAGCTTGGATGTAGGTCAGGGAGGTTTCTTT. Translated, it gives CASSLDVGQGGFF.

This sequence joins TRBV28 and TRBJ1-3; D gene uncertain. The germline CDR1 and CDR2 sequences are MDHEN and SYDVKM. V was clipped by 8 bases and J by 1 base, with 9 bases between them. The CDR3 has 13 amino acids. This CDR3 reads CASDVGSGNTIYF. CDR3 sequence (DNA): TGTGCCAGCGACGTTGGGTCTGGAAACACCATATATTTT.

The chain has TRBV7-9 and TRBJ1-4; perhaps TRBD1 as D (5 bases). CDR3 length: 14 residues. The germline gives CDR1 SEHNR, CDR2 FQNEAQ (reference sequence). V gave up 5 bases and J gave up 8 bases, with 15 bases separating them. The CDR3 protein is CASSPQSGTEKLFF. In nucleotides, the CDR3 is TGTGCCAGCAGCCCCCAGTCCGGGACCGAAAAACTGTTTTTT.

This chain uses TRBV7-2 with TRBJ2-7, with D perhaps given as TRBD1 or TRBD2 (6 bases each). Per germline, CDR1 SGHTA and CDR2 FQGNSA. With 5 bases removed from V and 2 bases from J, the gap between germline ends came to 19 bases. The CDR3 length is 16 residues. The CDR3 region has the DNA TGTGCCAGCAGCGCACCGGGAGCCAAGGGGGCCTACGAGCAGTACTTC. Its protein is CASSAPGAKGAYEQYF.